This T cell receptor beta chain was recorded in a study of identical twins. This CDR3 is built from 15 residues. The V segment lost 7 bases and the J segment 2 bases; nucleotides outside the gene matches: 7. The germline gives CDR1 MNHNS, CDR2 SASEGT. Of note for this clonotype: What it binds is not known.

The study, taken as a whole, reports: It was possible that invariant MAIT and iNKT cells partly confounded the zero-insertion analyses. The same donors were not followed; conclusions instead depended on cross-sectional statistical analysis.

Via MiXCR, TCRdb re-called the 5' RACE reads, giving one row per CDR3 protein. The sample lists roughly 630,000 distinct CDR3 sequences; about 7% were seen once. These data also featured in a second study, about yellow fever vaccine responses in identical twins.

The sequence was collected from a woman younger than 35 in good health. What was sequenced was PBMCs. This chain links TRBV6-1 with TRBJ2-2; 7 bases map to TRBD1. The DNA for the CDR3 is TGTGCCAGCAAAAGGACAGGCTCTAACACCGGGGAGCTGTTTTTT. Encoded protein: CASKRTGSNTGELFF.